This TCR beta chain was observed in a study of blood T cell repertoires in COVID-19 (dated by TCRdb to about 2020). Background on the whole study: Samples from collaborators originated in the United States, Italy and Spain and spanned both the acute and convalescent phases of COVID-19. Sample metadata almost always included a de-identified subject ID, COVID-19 status, age in years and sex. The prospective study material was composed of cDNA or gDNA derived from T cells, B-cell-depleted T cells, or PBMCs. The repertoires were made available in a free public database intended to serve as a resource for research on the immune response to SARS-CoV-2. Deeply sampled blood TCRbeta repertoires from subjects exposed to, actively infected with, or recovered from COVID-19 were included in the dataset. The samples were drawn from the first 160 participants of the ongoing ImmuneRACE study and from 1,254 subjects provided by 6 global collaborators. HLA class I and class II types, where available, came from metadata supplied by the sample provider rather than from assay-based typing. Study-level results and caveats: How much clinical and demographic metadata was included differed by source and by participant, and the metadata was provided uncurated.

With respect to this clone: Which antigen it targets is not known. No base-level quality is on record; no much larger clone is a single base apart.

The immunoSEQ Assay, a bias-controlled multiplex PCR, was used to amplify TCRbeta CDR3 regions from genomic DNA. Concerning the study's data processing: The number of nucleated cells in each sample was estimated from the amplification of reference gene primers within the assay. Sequence reads were collapsed and filtered to measure the absolute abundance of every unique TCRbeta CDR3 rearrangement. For each sample, productive Simpson clonality was calculated by taking the square root of Simpson's diversity index across productive rearrangements. The source is immuneACCESS, and TCRdb retained only in-frame sequences with V and J called. Part of the clones is not carried over; for the studies checked, unresolved V genes explain less than half of this, and the remainder is unexplained. V, J and clone size are those of that table, while D and trimming were read from the DNA. Counted in this sample were about 530,000 clones; 85% to 90% of them appeared once. The ten most abundant clones make up 7.8% of the sample.

CDR1 and CDR2, per the germline V gene (reference sequence), are MNHEY and SMNVEV. Trimming at the junction amounts to 2 bases on V and 7 bases on J, and the germline ends lie 24 bases apart. Spanning cysteine to phenylalanine, the CDR3 consists of 18 amino acids. Kept here is only the CDR3 DNA, which spans 54 bases and is read in frame from base 1. At one collaborating source in Seattle, patients were enrolled during active infection and were followed longitudinally through the course of disease. The collaborating institutions used their own protocols to collect whole blood in K2EDTA tubes. For TCRbeta analysis, collaborators shipped samples as frozen whole blood, isolated PBMCs, or DNA extracted from either of those sample types.

The receptor comes from a woman in her 50s with COVID-19, enrolled during active disease. Recombination connected TRBV27 to TRBJ1-3; TRBD1 is a possible D gene, resting on 6 matching bases. The sample taken for sequencing was peripheral blood. Here is the DNA: TGTGCCAGCAGTTTAAAGGGGGGGACCTTCCCCCCCCGGAACACCATATATTTT. It codes for CASSLKGGTFPPRNTIYF.